Listed below are T cell receptor beta chains from one sample, sequenced in a study of T cell responses to AZD1222 COVID-19 vaccine. The data were produced by immunoSEQ multiplex PCR, yet TCRdb's version contains in-frame clones alone and is incomplete. The sample holds some 130,000 clones, 88% seen once. The source was peripheral blood, collected on day 0 of AZD1222 vaccination. These receptors were obtained from an adult in good health. Both conserved end residues are part of each CDR3. The order of the fields is D gene, J gene, clone size, V gene, CDR3 DNA, CDR3 protein. A D gene is named only where the DNA matches it firmly. Not all rows give a size; the values are once, few, many and, for expanded clones, a class.

>TRBD2|TRBJ2-1|.|TRBV7-7
TGTGCCAGCAGCTTAGGGCGGGAGACGAATGAGCAGTTCTTC
CASSLGRETNEQFF
>.|TRBJ2-2|.|TRBV6-4
TGTGCCAGCAGTCCGGGGACCGGGGAGCTGTTTTTT
CASSPGTGELFF
>TRBD1|TRBJ2-7|.|TRBV19
TGTGCCAGTAGTCAACGGGTCGGGACAGGGCCCAACGAGCAGTACTTC
CASSQRVGTGPNEQYF
>TRBD2|TRBJ2-1|.|TRBV11-3
TGTGCCAGCAGCCAGATAGCGGGGGCCCACAATGAGCAGTTCTTC
CASSQIAGAHNEQFF
>.|TRBJ1-6|.|TRBV6-5
TGTGCCAGCAGTTACTCTACTGACAGAAATTCACCCCTCCACTTT
CASSYSTDRNSPLHF
>.|TRBJ2-7|.|TRBV18
TGTGCCAGCTCACCAGGGGCGGGTTACGAGCAGTACTTC
CASSPGAGYEQYF
>TRBD1|TRBJ1-1|.|TRBV5-1
TGCGCCAGCAGCTCTCGGACAGGGAGGGACACTGAAGCTTTCTTT
CASSSRTGRDTEAFF
>.|TRBJ2-3|.|TRBV6-5
TGTGCCGGAGGCCCTCGCACAGATACGCAGTATTTT
CAGGPRTDTQYF
>TRBD1|TRBJ2-2|.|TRBV9
TGTGCCAGCAGCGTAACAGGGGGGAACACCGGGGAGCTGTTTTTT
CASSVTGGNTGELFF
>.|TRBJ1-3|.|TRBV6-2/TRBV6-3
TGTGCCAGCAGTTACGGAGGTTGGTCTGGAAACACCATATATTTT
CASSYGGWSGNTIYF
>.|TRBJ1-5|once|TRBV30
TGTGCCTGGAGCTTCGGGCAGAGCAATCAGCCCCAGCATTTT
CAWSFGQSNQPQHF
>TRBD1|TRBJ2-7|.|TRBV18
TGTGCCAGCTCACCCGGGACAGCCTACGAGCAGTACTTC
CASSPGTAYEQYF
>.|TRBJ1-6|.|TRBV6-5
TGTGCCACTACTACAGGGCAGGCTTCACCCCTCCACTTT
CATTTGQASPLHF
>.|TRBJ1-4|once|TRBV2
TGTGCCAGCAGTGGAAGGCAGCTTAATGAAAAACTGTTTTTT
CASSGRQLNEKLFF
>.|TRBJ2-7|.|TRBV24-1
TGTGCCACCAGTGATGCGGACGGTGGGGGCAACGAGCAGTACTTC
CATSDADGGGNEQYF
>.|TRBJ1-1|few|TRBV18
TGTGCCAGCTCACCCGGGGGGGCTTGGGGCACTGAAGCTTTCTTT
CASSPGGAWGTEAFF
>TRBD1|TRBJ1-5|.|TRBV30
TGTGCCTGGACTGACAGGGGGCATCAGCCCCAGCATTTT
CAWTDRGHQPQHF
>.|TRBJ1-1|.|TRBV19
TGTGCCAGTAGTATTACAGGGAGCACTGAAGCTTTCTTT
CASSITGSTEAFF
>.|TRBJ1-4|.|TRBV2
TGTGCCAGCAGGACGAGGGTATCAACTAATGAAAAACTGTTTTTT
CASRTRVSTNEKLFF
>TRBD1|TRBJ1-2|.|TRBV5-4
TGTGCCAGCAGCTTGGAAACAGGGGACTATGGCTACACCTTC
CASSLETGDYGYTF
>.|TRBJ1-5|.|TRBV9
TGTGCCAGCAGCGTAGAAGCGGGTCCGGGGCAGCCCCAGCATTTT
CASSVEAGPGQPQHF
>.|TRBJ1-2|.|TRBV12-3/TRBV12-4
TGTGCCAGCAGTTTGGGTCAGAACTATGGCTACACCTTC
CASSLGQNYGYTF
>TRBD2|TRBJ2-7|.|TRBV7-2
TGTGCCAGCAGCGCCAGAAGACTAGCGGGAGGGTTGCCTCGCGAGCAGTACTTC
CASSARRLAGGLPREQYF
>.|TRBJ2-2|.|TRBV6-5
TGTGCCAGCAGGGATTACTACGGGGAGCTGTTTTTT
CASRDYYGELFF
>.|TRBJ1-5|.|TRBV11-2
TGTGCCAGCAGCTTAGACCCTTCCGTTAGGCCCCAGCATTTT
CASSLDPSVRPQHF
>TRBD1|TRBJ2-7|once|TRBV11-3
TGTGCCAGCAGCCTTAGACACGGGACAGGGTACGAGCAGTACTTC
CASSLRHGTGYEQYF
>.|TRBJ1-1|few|TRBV9
TGTGCCAGCAGCACCGGGGGACGTGAGAACACTGAAGCTTTCTTT
CASSTGGRENTEAFF
>.|TRBJ2-7|.|TRBV25-1
TGTGCCAGCAGTGACTCTCCCGGGACGGTCCACTACGAGCAGTACTTC
CASSDSPGTVHYEQYF
>.|TRBJ1-5|.|TRBV5-1
TGCGCCAGCAGCTTGGGATGGGGAGAGGCGGGTCAGCCCCAGCATTTT
CASSLGWGEAGQPQHF
>TRBD1|TRBJ2-7|.|TRBV7-8
TGTGCCAGCAGCCACCCGACAGGGGGCGAGCAGTACTTC
CASSHPTGGEQYF
>.|TRBJ1-5|.|TRBV6-5
TGTGCCAGCAGTAACCGACAGTCGGGCGATCAGCCCCAGCATTTT
CASSNRQSGDQPQHF
>.|TRBJ1-1|once|TRBV5-6
TGTGCCAGCAGCTTGAATGGGGGGTTCCTTCAGGAAGCTTTCTTT
CASSLNGGFLQEAFF
>TRBD1|TRBJ2-7|.|TRBV27
TGTGCCAGCAGTCCGCCGGGACAGGGTTGGCAGTACTTC
CASSPPGQGWQYF
>.|TRBJ2-7|.|TRBV19
TGTGCCAGTAGTACCCCCATTGGGGACAAAAGAACCTACGAGCAGTACTTC
CASSTPIGDKRTYEQYF
>.|TRBJ1-5|.|TRBV28
TGTGCCAGCAGTTCTTACAGGGCCCATAGCAATCAGCCCCAGCATTTT
CASSSYRAHSNQPQHF
>.|TRBJ1-4|.|TRBV10-3
TGTGCCATCAGCCCACGAGGGTCGGGCACGGAAAAACTGTTTTTT
CAISPRGSGTEKLFF
>.|TRBJ2-5|.|TRBV30
TGTGCCTGGAGTGTATTTGAGAGCCAAGAGACCCAGTACTTC
CAWSVFESQETQYF
>TRBD1|TRBJ1-6|.|TRBV5-4
TGTGCCAGCAAGCCGGACAGGTCCCTTGGGGCCCTCCACTTT
CASKPDRSLGALHF
>TRBD1|TRBJ2-7|.|TRBV30
TGTGCCTGGAGTAAGGGGGCGACTTCCTACGAGCAGTACTTC
CAWSKGATSYEQYF
>TRBD1|TRBJ1-1|.|TRBV14
TGTGCCAGCAGCCACACAGGGGGCGGCACTGAAGCTTTCTTT
CASSHTGGGTEAFF
>.|TRBJ1-5|once|TRBV27
TGTGCCAGCAGTCTATACAGGTCCGCTAGTCAGCCCCAGCATTTT
CASSLYRSASQPQHF
>.|TRBJ1-2|few|TRBV28
TGTGCCAGCATCGCCCGACCCTATGGCTACACCTTC
CASIARPYGYTF
>.|TRBJ2-4|.|TRBV18
TGTGCCAGCTCACCACCTAGTACAGCCAAAAACATTCAGTACTTC
CASSPPSTAKNIQYF
>.|TRBJ2-1|once|TRBV5-4
TGTGCCAGCCAAACCTCGCGGGGCTCCTACAATGAGCAGTTCTTC
CASQTSRGSYNEQFF
>.|TRBJ1-6|.|TRBV12-3/TRBV12-4
TGTGCCAGCAGTTTCATGAATTCACCCCTCCACTTT
CASSFMNSPLHF
>TRBD2|TRBJ2-7|.|TRBV25-1
TGTGCCAGCAGTGAATCCTCAAGCGGGAGAATCTACGAGCAGTACTTC
CASSESSSGRIYEQYF